This TCR beta chain originates from a study of vaccination and CD4 T cells after COVID-19. Study context: Samples after vaccination came a median roughly 70 days past dose two, ranging 14 to 241. The cells in question were stimulated using overlapping spike peptides derived from SARS-CoV-2, HCoV-NL63, HCoV-OC43 and HCoV-229E.

In regard to this clonotype: Its antigen is still unknown.

Treatment described: approximately 10-day PBMC culture with coronavirus spike peptide pools or control peptides (ViraFEST assay). According to the study, CD4+ T cells from the unexposed donor were gathered ahead of the COVID-19 pandemic (2011-2018). With fresh IL-2 medium, half the medium was replaced on days 3 and 7. Unexposed-donor CD4+ T cells were probed with SARS-CoV-2 S/N and four cold-coronavirus spikes, cells permitting. Scientists ran DNA taken from cultured CD4+ T cells through the Oncomine TCR Beta short-read assay for sequencing. TCRdb reprocessed the PCR reads via MiXCR and lists one record per CDR3 protein. Among 5,500 to 8,000 distinct CDR3 sequences, about a third were seen once, and the ten largest hold about 40%. This TCR came from a human donor in good health. The sequenced material came from CD4+ T cells from blood, cultured in vitro.

Written as DNA, the CDR3 is TGTGCCAGCTACCCGGGACAGGGAGTTCGGCGGATGAACACTGAAGCTTTCTTT. Protein product: CASYPGQGVRRMNTEAFF. This sequence joins TRBV2 and TRBJ1-1; 9 positions agree with TRBD1. The germline CDR1 and CDR2 sequences are SNHLY and FYNNEI. CDR3 size: 18 residues. Trimming cost V 8 bases and J 0 bases; bases outside gene matches: 16.